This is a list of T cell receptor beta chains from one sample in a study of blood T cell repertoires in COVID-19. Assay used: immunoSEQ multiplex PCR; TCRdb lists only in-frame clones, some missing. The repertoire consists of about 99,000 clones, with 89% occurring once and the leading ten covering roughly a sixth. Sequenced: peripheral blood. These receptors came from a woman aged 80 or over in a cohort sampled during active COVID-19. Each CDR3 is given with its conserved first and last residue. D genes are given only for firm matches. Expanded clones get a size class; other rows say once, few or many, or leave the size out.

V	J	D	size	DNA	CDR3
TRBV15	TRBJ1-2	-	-	TGTGCCACCAGCAGGGGAGGGGAGGGCTACACCTTC	CATSRGGEGYTF
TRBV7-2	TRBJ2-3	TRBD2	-	TGTGCCAGCAGCTTAGAAACGACTAGCGGGATAAGGGCAGATACGCAGTATTTT	CASSLETTSGIRADTQYF
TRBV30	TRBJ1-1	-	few	TGTGCCTGGAGCACCCACATGAACACTGAAGCTTTCTTT	CAWSTHMNTEAFF
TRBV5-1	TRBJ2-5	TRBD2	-	TGCGCCAGCAGCTTGTTTACTAGCGGGGGATACCAAGAGACCCAGTACTTC	CASSLFTSGGYQETQYF
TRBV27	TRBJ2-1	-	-	TGTGCCAGCAGTCCTGCTAGGTATTATAACAATGAGCAGTTCTTC	CASSPARYYNNEQFF
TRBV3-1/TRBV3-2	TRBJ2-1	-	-	TGTGCCAGCAGCCAAGAAAGGGGGAGCTCCTACAATGAGCAGTTCTTC	CASSQERGSSYNEQFF
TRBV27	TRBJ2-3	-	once	TGTGCCAGTACTGGGTCCCAGGCAGATACGCAGTATTTT	CASTGSQADTQYF
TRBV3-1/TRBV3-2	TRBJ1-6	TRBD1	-	TGTGCCAGCAGCCAAGGGACAGGGTGGGGCTCACCCCTCCACTTT	CASSQGTGWGSPLHF
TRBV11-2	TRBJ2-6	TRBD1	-	TGTGCCAGCAGCTCCCGAACAGGGGGGCCATCTGGGGCCAACGTCCTGACTTTC	CASSSRTGGPSGANVLTF
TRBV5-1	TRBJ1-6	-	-	TGCGCCAGCAGCTTGATTAGCTCCTATAATTCACCCCTCCACTTT	CASSLISSYNSPLHF
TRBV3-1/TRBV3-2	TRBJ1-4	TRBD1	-	TGTGCCAGCAGTCGTAACCCGGGACAGGGTAATGAAAAACTGTTTTTT	CASSRNPGQGNEKLFF
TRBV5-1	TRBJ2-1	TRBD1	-	TGCGCCAGCAGCTCGCCGGGACAGGGGGCAGATGAGCAGTTCTTC	CASSSPGQGADEQFF
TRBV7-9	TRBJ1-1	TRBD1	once	TGTGCCAGCAGCTTAGTAGGGGGCCCTGAAGCTTTCTTT	CASSLVGGPEAFF
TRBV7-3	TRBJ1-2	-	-	TGTGCCAGCAGCCCGACAGCTTCTAACTATGGCTACACCTTC	CASSPTASNYGYTF
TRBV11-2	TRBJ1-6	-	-	TGTGCCAGCAGCTTATTGGACAGCTATAATTCACCCCTCCACTTT	CASSLLDSYNSPLHF
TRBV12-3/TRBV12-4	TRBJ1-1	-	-	TGTGCCAGCAGTTTAAGTCGGAGCTCTGAAGCTTTCTTT	CASSLSRSSEAFF
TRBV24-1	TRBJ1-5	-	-	TGTGCCACCAGTGACACGACAGATAATCAGCCCCAGCATTTT	CATSDTTDNQPQHF
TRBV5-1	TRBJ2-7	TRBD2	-	TGCGCCAGCAGCTTCGGGCTAGCGGGTCTCTACGAGCAGTACTTC	CASSFGLAGLYEQYF
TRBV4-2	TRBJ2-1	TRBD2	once	TGTGCCAGCAGCCAAGATCGGACTAGCGTTATCGGTGAGCAGTTCTTC	CASSQDRTSVIGEQFF
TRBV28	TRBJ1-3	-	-	TGTGCCAGCAGTTCCCCGGGACAATCGGGAGGAAACACCATATATTTT	CASSSPGQSGGNTIYF
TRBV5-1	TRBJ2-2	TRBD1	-	TGCGCCAGCAGCTTGGGCACAGGGGGTGCCGGGGAGCTGTTTTTT	CASSLGTGGAGELFF
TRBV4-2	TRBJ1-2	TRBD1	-	TGTGCCAGCAGCCGACCCGGGACAGGGGCAACTGGCTACACCTTC	CASSRPGTGATGYTF
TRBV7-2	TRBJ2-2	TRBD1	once	TGTGCCAGCAGCTTAGTAGGAGGACAGGTTTACACCGGGGAGCTGTTTTTT	CASSLVGGQVYTGELFF
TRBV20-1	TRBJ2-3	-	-	TGCAGTGCTAGTGGCGGCGGCGCGAATACGCAGTATTTT	CSASGGGANTQYF
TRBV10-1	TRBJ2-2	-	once	TGCGCCAGCAGTGAGTCAGGGGCGAACACCGGGGAGCTGTTTTTT	CASSESGANTGELFF
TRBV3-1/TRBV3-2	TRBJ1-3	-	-	TGTGCCAGCAGCCATGATAGACAAGGTGGAAACACCATATATTTT	CASSHDRQGGNTIYF
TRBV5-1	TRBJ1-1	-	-	TGCGCCAGCAGCGGATCAGGGGTTCTGGACACTGAAGCTTTCTTT	CASSGSGVLDTEAFF
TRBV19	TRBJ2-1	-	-	TGTGCCAGTAGTCTCCTATTACTAGGCCGAGAGCAGTTCTTC	CASSLLLLGREQFF
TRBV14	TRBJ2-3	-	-	TGTGCCAGCAGCCAAGGGGGCGGTGGCACAGATACGCAGTATTTT	CASSQGGGGTDTQYF
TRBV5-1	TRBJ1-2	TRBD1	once	TGCGCCAGCGGAGACAGGGGGCCGATCGATGGCTACACCTTC	CASGDRGPIDGYTF
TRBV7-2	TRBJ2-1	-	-	TGTGCCAGCAGCCGGACTAACAATGAGCAGTTCTTC	CASSRTNNEQFF
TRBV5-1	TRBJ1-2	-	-	TGCGCCAGCAGCTTGGGAGGGTCGGGTCTCAGCTATGGCTACACCTTC	CASSLGGSGLSYGYTF
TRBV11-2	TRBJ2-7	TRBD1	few	TGTGCCAGCAGCTTATCCAGGACAGGGGCCTACGAGCAGTACTTC	CASSLSRTGAYEQYF
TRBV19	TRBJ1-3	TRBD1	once	TGTGCCAGTAGTACCCCAGGGGGCAACACCATATATTTT	CASSTPGGNTIYF
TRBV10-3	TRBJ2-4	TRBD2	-	TGTGCCATCTCCCCTACTAGCGGGAGTGACATTCAGTACTTC	CAISPTSGSDIQYF
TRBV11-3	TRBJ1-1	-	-	TGTGCCAGCAGCTCGAACACCAACACTGAAGCTTTCTTT	CASSSNTNTEAFF
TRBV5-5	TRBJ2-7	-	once	TGTGCCAGCAGCAGTCCAGGGGTCACCTACGAGCAGTACTTC	CASSSPGVTYEQYF
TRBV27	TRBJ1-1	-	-	TGTGCCAGCAGCTCCCACCAAAAGACAGATGAAGCTTTCTTT	CASSSHQKTDEAFF
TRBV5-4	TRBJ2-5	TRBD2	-	TGTGCCAGCAGCTTAGCGGGAGGCCAAGAGACCCAGTACTTC	CASSLAGGQETQYF
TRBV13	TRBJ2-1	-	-	TGTGCCAGCAGCTTTGGTGGCCCAGGGTGGGCTCGTGGTGAGCAGTTCTTC	CASSFGGPGWARGEQFF
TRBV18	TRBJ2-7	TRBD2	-	TGTGCCAGCTCACCTACTTCGGGAGGGTCGGGGGAGCAGTACTTC	CASSPTSGGSGEQYF
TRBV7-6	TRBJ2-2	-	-	TGTGCCAGCAGTGTAGCGGCGAACACCGGGGAGCTGTTTTTT	CASSVAANTGELFF
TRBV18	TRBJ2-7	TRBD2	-	TGTGCCAGCTCACCACAGGTGACTAGCGACTCCTACGAGCAGTACTTC	CASSPQVTSDSYEQYF
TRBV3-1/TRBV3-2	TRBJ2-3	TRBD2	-	TGTGCCAGCAGCCCAGGGAGGGCGCAGTATTTT	CASSPGRAQYF
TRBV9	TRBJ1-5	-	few	TGTGCCAGCAGCGTAGGTCAGGGGCCCAATCAGCCCCAGCATTTT	CASSVGQGPNQPQHF
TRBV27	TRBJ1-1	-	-	TGTGCCAGCAGGCCCTTTAGCGGAATAGGAACTGAAGCTTTCTTT	CASRPFSGIGTEAFF
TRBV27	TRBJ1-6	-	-	TGTGCCAGCAGTATAGGACTGCCGGGTAATTCACCCCTCCACTTT	CASSIGLPGNSPLHF
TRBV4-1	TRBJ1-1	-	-	TGCGCCAGCAGCCCCCAGGGTCGAACCACCCGGTTCTTT	CASSPQGRTTRFF
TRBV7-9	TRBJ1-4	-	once	TGTGCCAGCAGCCACGGACAGTTTAATGAAAAACTGTTTTTT	CASSHGQFNEKLFF
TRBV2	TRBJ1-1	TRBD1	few	TGTGCCAGCCGACTCCAACAGGGGGCGAACACTGAAGCTTTCTTT	CASRLQQGANTEAFF
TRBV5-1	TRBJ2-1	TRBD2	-	TGCGCCAGCACCTCAGCCCCGGGACTACTGACCTACAATGAGCAGTTCTTC	CASTSAPGLLTYNEQFF
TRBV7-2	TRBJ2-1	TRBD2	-	TGTGCCAGCAGCTTAGCCGCAGCGGGGCCCTACAATGAGCAGTTCTTC	CASSLAAAGPYNEQFF
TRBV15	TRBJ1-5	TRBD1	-	TGTGCCACCAGCGAGGGGGCGGGAAATCAGCCCCAGCATTTT	CATSEGAGNQPQHF
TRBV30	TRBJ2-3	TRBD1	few	TGTGCCTGGTCCCGTTGGGACAGAGACACAGATACGCAGTATTTT	CAWSRWDRDTDTQYF
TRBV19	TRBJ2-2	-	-	TGTGCCAGTAGTATAGGGCAGGACACCGGGGAGCTGTTTTTT	CASSIGQDTGELFF